This TCR beta chain was sequenced during a study of cytomegalovirus exposure and HLA in healthy donors (dated by TCRdb to the late 2010s). Background for the entire study: According to an earlier analysis of 587 of the donors, about 179 million T cells yielded roughly 100 million unique TCR beta sequences and more than 250 Gb of sequence data. Of the roughly 400 genotyped donors, 81% were placed in the genetic ancestry cluster associated with self-reported Caucasian donors. The study used immunosequencing to profile the T cell repertoires of under 700 subjects and linked those repertoires to cytomegalovirus serostatus. Genome-wide SNP genotypes for about 60% of the 666 donors were used in a later genetic analysis, which treated that subset as a discovery cohort. Class I and class II HLA loci were covered by the typing at four-digit resolution. Five DR-DQ haplotypes were handled as single units for association and clustering, since linkage in the cohort was strong. On average, 235,054 unique TCR beta nucleotide sequences were sequenced per donor among a few hundred genotyped donors of the cohort, with roughly 18% of those sequences being non-productive. The number of donors typed differed by locus, with roughly 629-640 for A, B, C, DRB1 and DQB1, around 500 for DQA1, 606 for DPA1, and around 430 for DPB1. Every discovery cohort repertoire had been produced on one sequencing platform. A later analysis re-examined previously published TCR beta repertoires from just over 650 donors and added high-resolution HLA genotyping to investigate patterns of TCR occurrence. Along with the roughly 670-subject first cohort, a separate validation cohort of some 130 different subjects was used. An early release covering just under 650 HLA-typed donors comprised approximately 300 gigabases of sequencing data and 85 million to 100 million unique TCR sequences. Donor age, sex, ethnicity and CMV serostatus were compiled together with the repertoire data. To predict cytomegalovirus infection status, the study combined high-throughput TCR immunosequencing, statistical association of individual TCRs with disease status, and machine learning. In an earlier analysis of 587 of the donors, high-throughput TCR beta sequencing was used to judge whether each TCR beta V gene segment behaved as functional or pseudogenic. In the later analysis, no new phenotypic data were used to find candidate immune exposures; instead, reliance was placed on TCR beta sequences and their occurrence across donors. The aim of the study was to test whether cataloging public T cell receptors could identify signatures of past pathogen exposure. Paper-wide results and their limitations: According to a later analysis, TCR association rates differed among HLA loci, with DRB1 alleles showing the most associated TCRs and HLA-C alleles showing the fewest. Immune exposure information for the cohort was limited to CMV serostatus. Sequencing depth was assumed to be roughly uniform across donors in the presence/absence analyses, though that assumption may not hold. Because counts were too low, about 15 rarely observed V segments, including chromosome 9 orphons, were left out of the earlier analysis of about 620 of the donors. The sequencing pipeline was judged likely to have produced a cluster of highly shared sequence variants as a technical artifact. Linkage disequilibrium might explain the correlated functional status among segregating V segments, but an unknown experimental factor could not be ruled out. A later analysis found that most CMV-associated TCR beta chains appeared HLA-restricted, with HLA associations seemingly driven largely by CMV exposure. In vitro tests confirmed that a few of the cytomegalovirus-associated TCR beta chains recognize cytomegalovirus antigens. In a later analysis, several top co-occurrence clusters were reported to appear linked to parvovirus B19, influenza, CMV and Epstein-Barr virus. An earlier analysis of approximately 540 of the donors showed that most TCR beta V segments appeared in productive rearrangements either about 87% or about 30% of the time, which broadly matched IMGT annotations. This cohort had only TCR beta chains sequenced, and the lack of alpha or paired-chain data limited which features could be detected. Cytomegalovirus status was reported to be diagnosed by the classifier with high specificity and sensitivity in both the original and validation cohorts. A later genetic analysis reported fewer N-insertions in productive TCRs among donors in an Asian-associated ancestry cluster than the roughly 700-donor mean. A later analysis found that HLA-associated TCR beta chains were more clonally expanded and had lower generation probabilities than equally common non-associated chains. The study listed 150 to 200 TCR beta chains as associated with cytomegalovirus. Some IMGT-functional V segments, including TRBV6-2 and TRBV6-3, could not be told apart with the 87-base-pair reads, so those segments were excluded. The authors suggested that the approach could potentially be extended to other disease states and immunological phenotypes. At a false discovery rate of 0.05, a later analysis linked roughly 17,000 TCR beta sequences to specific HLA alleles. A further reported finding was that TCR beta sequences accurately predicted the HLA-A and HLA-B alleles for most subjects in the first cohort. Across donors, most TCR sequences were observed very rarely, whereas some public TCRs were present in many individuals. V-gene and J-gene trimming of TCR beta chains was associated with a missense DCLRE1C variant in a later genetic analysis, and the association was replicated in an independent cohort. Because some donors lacked HLA typing at each locus, the association tests relied only on the typed subset. Assigning TCR associations to individual alleles was difficult when HLA alleles, especially DR and DQ, strongly co-occurred.

The protocol used for the library was the immunoSEQ multiplex PCR assay. A mixture of 60 forward primers for TCR Vbeta segments and 13 reverse primers for TCR Jbeta segments was used in the multiplex PCR. The CDR3 region of rearranged TCR beta genes was amplified from genomic DNA by a multiplex PCR assay. The Illumina HiSeq System was used to sequence the amplified TCR beta libraries as 87-base-pair reads. As for how the authors treated the data: A later analysis counted some 80 million unique TCR beta chains across the 666 repertoires, and roughly 9.9 million of these chains were shared by at least two donors. Raw reads were error-corrected and collapsed into unique sequences by a nearest-neighbor algorithm in which closely related sequences were merged to remove PCR and sequencing errors. V, D and J gene segments were assigned by aligning CDR3 sequences to IMGT reference sequences. For a sequence to be retained, a match of at least six nucleotides to both a V gene segment and a J gene segment was required. A rearrangement was called productive if the CDR3 had no stop codons and remained in frame with V and J, and every other rearrangement was called non-productive. CDR3 was defined by IMGT convention, running from the second conserved V-encoded cysteine to the conserved J-encoded phenylalanine. Sequences without an unambiguous match to a single V gene segment were excluded from the earlier analysis of a few hundred of the donors. In an earlier analysis of 587 of the donors, a V segment was called functional when productive rearrangements were above 56.7%, and segregating when the standard deviation between donors exceeded 5%. A statistical classification framework was built to diagnose cytomegalovirus status from the catalog of TCR beta chain sequences. In a later analysis, TCR nucleotide sequences were compared against IMGT/GENE-DB human TR gene sequences so that V and J genes could be assigned. A later analysis assigned CDR3 sequences and most-parsimonious VDJ recombination scenarios with the TCRdist pipeline. A later analysis defined each TCR beta chain by its CDR3 amino acid sequence plus V-gene family, and excluded reads lacking a unique V-gene family. In a later analysis, around 650 highly shared, low-generation-probability nucleotide sequences were removed to address suspected cross-contamination and a sequencing artifact. In a later analysis, a clonal expansion index was calculated for each public chain from normalized within-repertoire ranks of inferred template counts. Generation probabilities in a later analysis came from a VDJ recombination model fitted to out-of-frame rearrangements, and those results were checked against IGoR. Hypergeometric tests were used in a later analysis to score TCR-TCR, TCR-HLA and TCR-CMV co-occurrence, with a repertoire-size bias correction applied to the TCR pairs. A later analysis estimated false discovery rates by permuting HLA or CMV assignments 20 times. In a later analysis, co-occurring TCRs were grouped using DBSCAN, and TCRdist sequence similarity was added for clustering within HLA-allele-positive subsets. Repertoires with fewer than 30,000 or more than 120,000 public chains, plus five repertoires with anomalous nucleotide sharing, were excluded from co-occurrence clustering. Held by TCRdb, this immuneACCESS table contains in-frame sequences only and omits some clones. Under half of the omission traces to an unresolved V gene where checked; the cause of the rest is unknown. That table gives V, J and clone size, and the DNA gave D and trimming. The sample table holds 200,000 to 250,000 clones, of which about 85% were seen once. The ten largest clones represent roughly 0.26% of the sample.

CDR1 and CDR2 were assigned from the germline V gene as SGHAT and FQNNGV. Spanning cysteine to phenylalanine, the CDR3 consists of 13 amino acids. Kept here is only the CDR3 DNA, which spans 39 bases and is read in frame from base 1. At the junction V is shortened by 1 base and J by 8 bases, with 11 bases in between. In total, roughly 670 healthy bone marrow donors made up the cohort. All cohort members were sampled while nominally healthy, although unrecorded immune exposures were likely present. The donor was CMV seronegative and belonged to the group of 350 or so seronegative cohort members. A peripheral blood sample was collected from each donor, and TCR beta sequencing was performed on peripheral blood mononuclear cells. Genomic DNA extraction from the blood cell samples was performed with the Qiagen DNeasy Blood Extraction Kit. In the case of this clone: The antigen this receptor binds is unknown. Within one base of it there is no much larger clone, and no base qualities were kept.

The source of this sequence is a girl between 2 and 10 years old in good health and CMV-seronegative. The sequenced material came from PBMCs. Recombination linked TRBV11-2 to TRBJ1-1, with no D gene named confidently. The encoded CDR3 is CASSLVRREEAFF. The nucleotide sequence reads TGTGCCAGCAGCTTAGTGAGGAGGGAGGAAGCTTTCTTT.